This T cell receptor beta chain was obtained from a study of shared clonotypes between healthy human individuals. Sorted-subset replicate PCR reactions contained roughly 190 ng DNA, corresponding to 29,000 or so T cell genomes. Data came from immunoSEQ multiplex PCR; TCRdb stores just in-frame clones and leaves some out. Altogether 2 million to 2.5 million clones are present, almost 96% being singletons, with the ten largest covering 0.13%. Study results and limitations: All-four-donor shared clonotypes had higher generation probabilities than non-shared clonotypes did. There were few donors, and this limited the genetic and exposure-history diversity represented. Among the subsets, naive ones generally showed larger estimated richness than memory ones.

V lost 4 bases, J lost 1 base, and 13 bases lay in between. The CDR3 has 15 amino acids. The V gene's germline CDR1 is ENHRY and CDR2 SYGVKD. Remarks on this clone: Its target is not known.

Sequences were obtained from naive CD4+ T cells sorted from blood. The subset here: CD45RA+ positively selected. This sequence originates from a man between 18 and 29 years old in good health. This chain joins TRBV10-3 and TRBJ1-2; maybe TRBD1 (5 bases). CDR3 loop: CAISGGTVVNYGYTF. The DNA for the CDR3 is TGTGCCATCAGTGGAGGGACGGTGGTTAACTATGGCTACACCTTC.